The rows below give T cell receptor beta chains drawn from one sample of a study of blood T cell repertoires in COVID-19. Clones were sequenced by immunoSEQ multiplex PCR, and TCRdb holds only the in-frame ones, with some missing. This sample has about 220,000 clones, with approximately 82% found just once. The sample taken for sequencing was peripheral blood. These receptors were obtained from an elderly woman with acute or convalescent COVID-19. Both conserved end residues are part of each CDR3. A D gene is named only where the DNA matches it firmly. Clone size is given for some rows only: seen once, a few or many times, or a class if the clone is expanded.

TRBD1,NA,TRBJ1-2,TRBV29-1,CSVPDSGTADYGYTF,TGCAGCGTTCCTGATTCCGGGACAGCTGACTATGGCTACACCTTC
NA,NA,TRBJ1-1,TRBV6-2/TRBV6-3,CASSSAANRDYTEAFF,TGTGCCAGCAGTTCCGCGGCAAACCGAGACTACACTGAAGCTTTCTTT
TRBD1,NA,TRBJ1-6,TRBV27,CASSLRTGIVYNSPLHF,TGTGCCAGCAGTTTAAGGACAGGGATTGTCTATAATTCACCCCTCCACTTT
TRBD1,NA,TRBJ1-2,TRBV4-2,CASSPDRGRTAYGYTF,TGTGCCAGCAGCCCGGACAGGGGGCGCACCGCCTATGGCTACACCTTC
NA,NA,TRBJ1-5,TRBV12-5,CASGLDLAGLSNQPQHF,TGTGCTAGTGGTTTGGATCTTGCGGGACTGAGCAATCAGCCCCAGCATTTT
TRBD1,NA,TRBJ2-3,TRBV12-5,CASGLNRGSPLTQYF,TGTGCTAGTGGGCTAAACAGGGGTAGCCCACTTACGCAGTATTTT
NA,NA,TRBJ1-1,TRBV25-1,CASSEDSEAFF,TGTGCCAGCAGCGAGGACAGTGAAGCTTTCTTT
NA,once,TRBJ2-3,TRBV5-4,CASSLDGQLSTDTQYF,TGTGCCAGCAGCCTCGACGGACAACTGTCCACAGATACGCAGTATTTT
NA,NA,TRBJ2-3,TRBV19,CASSIGALRGTDTQYF,TGTGCCAGTAGTATAGGGGCCCTCCGCGGCACAGATACGCAGTATTTT
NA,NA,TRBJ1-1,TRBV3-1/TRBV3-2,CASSRTGWEPNTEAFF,TGTGCCAGCAGCCGTACAGGGTGGGAACCGAACACTGAAGCTTTCTTT
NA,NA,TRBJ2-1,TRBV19,CASKAGSKAFF,TGTGCCAGTAAGGCGGGCTCCAAGGCGTTCTTC
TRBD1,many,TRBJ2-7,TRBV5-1,CASSLGTASYEQYF,TGCGCCAGCAGCTTAGGGACAGCCTCCTACGAGCAGTACTTC
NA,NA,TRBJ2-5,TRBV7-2,CASSLYAGRGETQYF,TGTGCCAGCAGCTTGTACGCGGGACGTGGAGAGACCCAGTACTTC
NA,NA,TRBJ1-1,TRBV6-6,CASSYRQIITEAFF,TGTGCCAGCAGTTACCGACAGATTATCACTGAAGCTTTCTTT
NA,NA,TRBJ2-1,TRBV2,CASSWRDLYNEQFF,TGTGCCAGCAGCTGGCGGGACCTATACAATGAGCAGTTCTTC
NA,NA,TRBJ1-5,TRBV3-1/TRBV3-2,CASSPGGTSNQPQHF,TGTGCCAGCAGCCCCGGGGGTACGAGCAATCAGCCCCAGCATTTT
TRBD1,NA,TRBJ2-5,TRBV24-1,CATSDPQPGGGETQYF,TGTGCCACCAGTGATCCCCAACCAGGGGGCGGGGAGACCCAGTACTTC
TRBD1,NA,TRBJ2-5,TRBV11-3,CASSLARDRVETQYF,TGTGCCAGCAGCTTAGCCCGGGACAGGGTCGAGACCCAGTACTTC
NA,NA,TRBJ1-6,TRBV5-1,CASSLDQGLAYNSPLHF,TGCGCCAGCAGCTTGGATCAGGGGCTCGCCTATAATTCACCCCTCCACTTT
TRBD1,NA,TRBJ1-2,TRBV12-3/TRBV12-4,CASSSTGAGGYTF,TGTGCCAGCAGCTCCACAGGGGCGGGTGGCTACACCTTC
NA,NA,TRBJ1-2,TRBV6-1,CASSEVRGPGYGYTF,TGTGCCAGCAGTGAAGTGCGGGGGCCGGGCTATGGCTACACCTTC
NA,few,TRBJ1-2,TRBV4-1,CASSQGLYGYTF,TGCGCCAGCAGCCAAGGTCTCTATGGCTACACCTTC
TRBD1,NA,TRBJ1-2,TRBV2,CASRRTGSNYGYTF,TGTGCCAGCAGGAGGACAGGATCTAACTATGGCTACACCTTC
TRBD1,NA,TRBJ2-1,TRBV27,CASSTKTGGSYNEQFF,TGTGCCAGCAGTACAAAAACAGGGGGCTCCTACAATGAGCAGTTCTTC
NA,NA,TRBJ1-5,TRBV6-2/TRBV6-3,CASSTGKELYSNQPQHF,TGTGCCAGCAGTACGGGGAAAGAGCTCTATAGCAATCAGCCCCAGCATTTT
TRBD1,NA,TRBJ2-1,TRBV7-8,CASSSPGTGHNEQFF,TGTGCCAGCAGCTCCCCCGGGACAGGGCATAATGAGCAGTTCTTC
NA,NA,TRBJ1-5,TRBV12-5,CASGLVAGGNQPQHF,TGTGCTAGTGGTTTGGTAGCGGGAGGCAATCAGCCCCAGCATTTT
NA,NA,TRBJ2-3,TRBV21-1,CASSKDGDRGRDTQYF,TGTGCCAGCAGCAAAGATGGGGACAGGGGGCGGGATACGCAGTATTTT
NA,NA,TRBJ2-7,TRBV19,CASSIPDRFYEQYF,TGTGCCAGTAGTATCCCGGACAGATTCTACGAGCAGTACTTC
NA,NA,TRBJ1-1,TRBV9,CASAKTVNTEAFF,TGTGCCAGCGCCAAGACAGTGAACACTGAAGCTTTCTTT
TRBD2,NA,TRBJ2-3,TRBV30,CAWGTGAGGYTDTQYF,TGTGCCTGGGGTACGGGGGCGGGGGGTTACACAGATACGCAGTATTTT
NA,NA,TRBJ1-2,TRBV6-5,CASRTPQGMYGYTF,TGTGCCAGCAGGACCCCACAGGGCATGTATGGCTACACCTTC
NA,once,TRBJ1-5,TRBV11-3,CASSLGGGSNQPQHF,TGTGCCAGCAGCTTAGGGGGGGGAAGCAATCAGCCCCAGCATTTT
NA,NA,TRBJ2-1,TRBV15,CATSRETEQFF,TGTGCCACCAGCAGGGAGACCGAACAGTTCTTC
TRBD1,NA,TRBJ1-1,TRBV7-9,CASSLTGRDTEAFF,TGTGCCAGCAGCTTGACAGGGCGGGATACTGAAGCTTTCTTT
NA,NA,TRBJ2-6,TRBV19,CASSRLALANVLTF,TGTGCCAGTAGTCGATTAGCACTGGCCAACGTCCTGACTTTC
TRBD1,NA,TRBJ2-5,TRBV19,CASRPRTGGKETQYF,TGTGCCAGTAGGCCTCGGACAGGGGGCAAAGAGACCCAGTACTTC
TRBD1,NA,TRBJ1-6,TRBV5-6,CASSYRQGGNSPLHF,TGTGCCAGCAGCTACAGACAGGGAGGTAATTCACCCCTCCACTTT
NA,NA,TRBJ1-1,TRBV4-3,CASSQGSGSTEAFF,TGCGCCAGCAGCCAAGGGTCCGGGTCCACTGAAGCTTTCTTT
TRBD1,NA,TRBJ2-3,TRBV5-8,CASSSGTGIDTQYF,TGTGCCAGCAGCTCCGGGACAGGGATAGATACGCAGTATTTT
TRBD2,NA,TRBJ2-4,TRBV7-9,CASSPLAGVVF,TGTGCCAGCAGCCCTCTAGCGGGGGTGGTTTTC
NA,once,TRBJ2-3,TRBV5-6,CASSRLTTDTQYF,TGTGCCAGCAGCCGACTAACCACAGATACGCAGTATTTT
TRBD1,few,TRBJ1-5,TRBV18,CASSPSTGGINQPQHF,TGTGCCAGCTCACCATCGACAGGGGGCATAAATCAGCCCCAGCATTTT
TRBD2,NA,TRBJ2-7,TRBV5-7,CASSSRGYEQYF,TGTGCCAGCAGCTCGCGGGGGTACGAGCAGTACTTC
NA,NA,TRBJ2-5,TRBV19,CASSITVGETQYF,TGTGCCAGTAGTATTACTGTCGGGGAGACCCAGTACTTC
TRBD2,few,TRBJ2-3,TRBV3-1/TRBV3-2,CASSPSGGAIDTQYF,TGTGCCAGCAGCCCGAGCGGGGGGGCCATAGATACGCAGTATTTT
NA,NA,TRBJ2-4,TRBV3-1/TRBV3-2,CASSLTGLAKNIQYF,TGTGCCAGCAGCCTCACAGGGTTAGCCAAAAACATTCAGTACTTC
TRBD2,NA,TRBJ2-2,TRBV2,CASSDLTSGNTGELFF,TGTGCCAGCAGCGACCTGACTAGCGGGAACACCGGGGAGCTGTTTTTT
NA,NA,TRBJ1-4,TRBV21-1,CASEPGRRVNEKLFF,TGTGCCAGCGAGCCAGGGAGGCGAGTTAATGAAAAACTGTTTTTT